The table lists the clone carrying this T cell receptor (beta chain) with a few counts. Researchers isolated at least 6 million PBMCs per sample. Germline CDR1 is ENHRY and CDR2 is SYGVKD. This CDR3 has 14 residues. Trimming cost V 6 bases and J 4 bases, with 16 bases left between them. This specimen belongs to a study of blood T cells in healthy people across ages. Study-wide context: The template switching approach captured approximately one barcoded beta molecule for every two T cells.

Next came a second PCR, run for about 6 to 12 cycles, which used a sample-barcoded 5' primer along with a J-beta primer mix. Each cDNA molecule was tagged by a template-switch adaptor with 12 random nucleotides. TCRdb redid the calling of the 5' RACE reads with MiXCR, one entry per CDR3 protein. Of about 1,500,000 distinct CDR3 sequences listed, 25% to 30% are singletons. The origin of this receptor is a woman aged 25 to 39 in good health. The chain uses TRBV10-3 and TRBJ2-7; a possible D gene is TRBD2 (6 bases). The sample was blood. CDR3 coding DNA: TGTGCCATCAGGGACGGGATCGGGGGTTACGAGCAGTACTTC. It yields the protein CAIRDGIGGYEQYF.